This entry lists 29 T cell receptor beta chains sequenced from one sample in a study of human T cells and chemical hapten exposure listed by TCRdb under 2021. The sample's time point, from its label and the paper: patch test 2, 6 weeks after DPC sensitization. Read against the paper, the sample's treatment or condition label means: therapeutic diphenylcyclopropenone sensitization with weekly scalp DPC. The library was built by means of RACE. TCRdb names NextSeq 500 as the instrument used. Using fastp at Q25 and MiXCR, TCRdb reprocessed the public reads and kept productive beta chains. Every entry covers one CDR3 protein and lists the most common genes and DNA from its rows. For this sample the table gives some 54,000 distinct CDR3 sequences, of which around 9.5% were detected only once. The ten largest account for 1.5% to 2% of the sample. The sample here was whole blood, taken in connection with sensitization to the hapten diphenylcyclopropenone (DPC). All receptors derive from a woman in her forties or fifties with alopecia areata. Some clones in this sample may be carry-over from other donors' samples.

Ten or more counts support this clonotype. The CDR3 reads CASSGGVGVGGYTF. The CDR3 region has the DNA TGCGCCAGCAGTGGGGGGGTCGGAGTAGGAGGCTACACCTTC. The chain carries TRBV10-2 and TRBJ1-2, with D possibly being TRBD1 (5 bases). Trimming left V 4 bases short and J 8 bases short, with 17 bases between. CDR1 is WSHSY, CDR2 SAAADI, per germline. This CDR3 is built from 14 residues.

This clonotype has only a few counts. V is TRBV7-2 and J is TRBJ2-2; D is uncertain. The CDR3 spans 15 residues. Trimming pared 5 bases from V and 6 bases from J, leaving 16 bases between. Germline CDR1 and CDR2: SGHTA and FQGNSA. The CDR3 bases are TGTGCCAGCAGCACAATCAAAGGGAAGGCCGGGGAGCTGTTTTTT. It yields the protein CASSTIKGKAGELFF.

The chain joins TRBV28 to TRBJ2-2; D gene unclear. CDR3 length: 12 residues. CDR1 and CDR2 (germline): MDHEN, SYDVKM. With 6 bases removed from V and 7 bases from J, the gap between germline ends came to 9 bases. For the CDR3, the DNA is TGTGCCAGCAGAGGGCCCCACGGGGAGCTGTTTTTT. It codes for CASRGPHGELFF.

The chain is built from TRBV7-9 and TRBJ2-3, with 9 nucleotides matching TRBD2. The germline V gene has CDR1 SEHNR and CDR2 FQNEAQ (reference sequence). There are 13 residues in the CDR3. V lost 6 bases and J lost 5; bases outside the gene matches: 3. The CDR3, as DNA: TGTGCCAGCAGGGGACTAGCAGTAGATACGCAGTATTTT. It translates to CASRGLAVDTQYF.

This clonotype was picked up one time. V and J are TRBV2 and TRBJ2-6; a possible D gene is TRBD1 (6 bases). V dropped 6 bases and J dropped 2 bases, with 8 bases sitting between them. Germline loops: CDR1 SNHLY, CDR2 FYNNEI. This CDR3 contains 14 residues. The CDR3 nucleotides are TGTGCCAGCAGCTACAGGGCTGGGGCCAACGTCCTGACTTTC. Encoded protein: CASSYRAGANVLTF.

The CDR3 nucleotides are TGTGCCAGCTCACCCCAACAGGGGGCCCTGAACACCGGGGAGCTGTTTTTT. The encoded protein is CASSPQQGALNTGELFF. The chain is built from TRBV18 and TRBJ2-2; 9 positions agree with TRBD1. Germline CDR1 is KGHSH and CDR2 is LQKENI. CDR3 length: 17 residues. After removal of 3 bases from V and 1 base from J, the junction contained 6 bases not matched to a gene. Based on the CDR3 plus reference TRBV18 and TRBJ2-2, the full variable domain is NAGVMQNPRHLVRRRGQEARLRCSPMKGHSHVYWYRQLPEEGLKFMVYLQKENIIDESGMPKERFSAEFPKEGPSILRIQQVVRGDSAAYFCASSPQQGALNTGELFFGEGSRLTVL.

V is TRBV29-1 and J is TRBJ2-5; 7 positions match TRBD2. V was pared by 4 bases and J by 2 bases, with 10 bases of the junction left unmatched. Per germline, CDR1 SQVTM and CDR2 ANQGSEA. The CDR3 covers 15 residues. The CDR3 spells CSVAGGDSQQETQYF. CDR3 DNA: TGCAGCGTTGCGGGGGGAGACAGTCAGCAAGAGACCCAGTACTTC.

The chain links TRBV6-5 to TRBJ2-7; D gene uncertain. Germline CDR1 and CDR2: MNHEY and SVGAGI. The length of the CDR3 is 14 residues. Trimming stripped 0 bases from V and 4 bases from J, with 10 bases between. CDR3: CASSYSGEKYEQYF. CDR3 DNA: TGTGCCAGCAGTTACTCGGGCGAAAAGTACGAGCAGTACTTC.

This clonotype was counted ten times or more. The chain uses TRBV3-1 and TRBJ1-1; D is ambiguous. The CDR3 spans 12 residues. Trimming pared 4 bases from V and 1 base from J, leaving 4 bases between. Germline V gene sequence: CDR1 LGHDT, CDR2 YNNKEL (reference sequence). CDR3 loop: CASSLKNTEAFF. The CDR3 DNA reads as TGTGCCAGCAGCCTGAAGAACACTGAAGCTTTCTTT.

This clonotype was observed many times. The gene calls are TRBV3-1 and TRBJ2-3; tentatively, D is TRBD1 (5 bases). Between the trimmed V and J ends, which lost 0 bases and 2 bases, there was a span of 15 bases. Germline V gene lookup returns CDR1 LGHDT and CDR2 YNNKEL (reference sequence). There are 17 residues in the CDR3. Here the CDR3 DNA reads TGTGCCAGCAGCCAAGATGGGGCGAGCTTACTCACAGATACGCAGTATTTT. This sequence encodes CASSQDGASLLTDTQYF.

The rearrangement uses TRBV21-1 and TRBJ2-1. TRBV21-1 is listed as a pseudogene. The CDR3 runs 10 residues. The CDR3 nucleotides read TGTGCCAGCTCTAGGGATGAGCAGTTCTTC. Translating gives CASSRDEQFF.

The J gene is TRBJ2-7, the V gene TRBV29-1, with D hard to call. The germline V and J ends were trimmed by 5 bases and 5 bases, with 19 bases remaining between them. The CDR3 is 14 amino acids. Germline CDR1 SQVTM, CDR2 ANQGSEA. CDR3 sequence reads: CSVLVTPPANEQYF. The DNA of the CDR3 is TGCAGCGTTTTAGTGACCCCACCCGCCAACGAGCAGTACTTC.

This clonotype was counted ten times or more. The chain combines TRBV21-1 with TRBJ1-6. TRBV21-1 is a recognized pseudogene. The CDR3 runs to 15 residues. CDR3 loop: CASSKERSLVSPLHF. In DNA form, the CDR3 reads TGTGCCAGCAGCAAAGAGAGGAGTCTAGTTTCACCCCTCCACTTT.

This clonotype was observed a few times. The chain carries TRBV2 and TRBJ1-5, with D unresolved. The V end was cut by 3 bases, the J end by 5 bases, with 2 bases between. The CDR3 is 11 amino acids. Germline V gene lookup returns CDR1 SNHLY and CDR2 FYNNEI. The CDR3 nucleotides read TGTGCCAGCAGTGATGATCAGCCCCAGCATTTT. Protein product: CASSDDQPQHF. Supplemented by reference TRBV2 and TRBJ1-5, the full variable domain reads EPEVTQTPSHQVTQMGQEVILRCVPISNHLYFYWYRQILGQKVEFLVSFYNNEISEKSEIFDDQFSVERPDGSNFTLKIRSTKLEDSAMYFCASSDDQPQHFGDGTRLSIL.

The V call is TRBV7-6, the J call TRBJ1-3; tentative D call: TRBD1 (5 bases). Germline CDR1 is SGHVS and CDR2 is FNYEAQ. The length of the CDR3 is 17 residues. V lost 0 bases and J 4 bases, leaving 16 bases between the germline ends. This chain's CDR3 is CASSLARAGASGNTIYF. The CDR3 DNA sequence: TGTGCCAGCAGCTTAGCGCGGGCCGGGGCGAGCGGAAACACCATATATTTT.

This clonotype showed up many times. V and J are TRBV19 and TRBJ1-5; D gene uncertain. V was pared by 3 bases and J by 9 bases, with 9 bases between. The CDR3 spans 12 residues. The V gene's germline CDR1 is LNHDA and CDR2 SQIVND (reference sequence). The CDR3 sequence: CASSILPGPQHF. For the CDR3, the DNA is TGTGCCAGTAGTATCCTCCCTGGGCCCCAGCATTTT.

This clonotype was detected a few times. This chain links TRBV6-2 or TRBV6-3 with TRBJ2-3; the D is unclear. Germline CDR1 MNHEY, CDR2 SVGEGT. V shed 4 bases and J shed 2 bases, with 4 bases lying between them. The CDR3 has 12 amino acids. The CDR3 spells CASSWATDTQYF. CDR3 bases: TGTGCCAGCAGTTGGGCCACAGATACGCAGTATTTT.

This clonotype has ten or more counts. The chain carries TRBV29-1 and TRBJ2-3; D may be TRBD2 (6 bases). The CDR3 runs to 14 residues. Germline-derived CDR1 and CDR2 are SQVTM and ANQGSEA. With 1 base removed from V and 2 bases from J, the gap between germline ends came to 10 bases. CDR3 amino acids: CSVEGDLNTDTQYF. Here the CDR3 DNA reads TGCAGCGTTGAAGGGGACTTGAACACAGATACGCAGTATTTT.

This clonotype was observed many times. The genes are TRBV4-2 and TRBJ2-7; D is ambiguous. Trimming took off 0 bases at V and 2 bases at J, with 8 bases between the two ends. Looked up from germline, CDR1 is LGHNA and CDR2 is YNFKEQ. This CDR3 contains 14 residues. Written as DNA, the CDR3 is TGTGCCAGCAGCCAAGATCTCGGGCCCTACGAGCAGTACTTC. Encoded protein: CASSQDLGPYEQYF.

The genes are TRBV10-2 and TRBJ2-7; 8 bases are a match to TRBD1. CDR3 length: 14 amino acids. Unmatched junction bases numbered 10, after V lost 7 bases and J lost 5 bases. CDR1 is WSHSY and CDR2 is SAAADI in the germline V gene. The DNA of the CDR3 is TGCGCCAGCAATTGGCAGGGGGCTCTCGACGAGCAGTACTTC. It yields the protein CASNWQGALDEQYF.

Only a few counts were recorded for this clonotype. This CDR3 reads CASSPPSRAGGYEQYF. The DNA for the CDR3 is TGTGCCAGCTCACCACCGTCCCGAGCGGGGGGTTACGAGCAGTACTTC. The chain is built from TRBV18 and TRBJ2-7; 9 nucleotides agree with TRBD2. CDR1 KGHSH and CDR2 LQKENI come from the germline V gene. This CDR3 contains 16 residues. The junction had 7 bases not matched to a gene; V was cut back by 0 bases and J by 4 bases.

This clonotype was detected ten times or more. J is TRBJ1-2 and V is TRBV28; the D gene is possibly TRBD1 (6 bases). With 4 bases removed from V and 2 bases from J, the gap between germline ends came to 11 bases. The CDR3 spans 14 residues. The germline V gene encodes CDR1 MDHEN and CDR2 SYDVKM. The CDR3 DNA reads TGTGCCAGCAGTTCCGGGACACCCAACTATGGCTACACCTTC. It encodes CASSSGTPNYGYTF.

This clonotype was counted ten times or more. The chain has TRBV5-6 and TRBJ2-1; 8 bases are a match to TRBD2. Germline values: CDR1 SGHDT, CDR2 YYEEEE. The CDR3 sequence is 15 residues long. V lost 6 bases to trimming and J lost 5 bases; unmatched junction nucleotides: 10. The CDR3 is CASTDRGGLDNEQFF. The CDR3 nucleotides are TGTGCCAGCACCGATCGGGGGGGCCTCGACAATGAGCAGTTCTTC.

This clonotype was counted at least ten times. The genes are TRBV5-5 and TRBJ1-4; 7 bases line up with TRBD1. With V trimmed by 1 base and J by 11 bases, 11 bases remained unmatched. Germline CDR1 reads SGHKS; CDR2 reads YYEKEE (reference sequence). This CDR3 is built from 15 residues. The CDR3 region has the DNA TGTGCCAGCAGCTTGTTCGAGGGGGCCCCTGGGAAACTGTTTTTT. The encoded protein is CASSLFEGAPGKLFF.

The chain joins TRBV3-1 to TRBJ2-7; D possibly corresponds to TRBD2 (6 bases). Germline V CDR1 and CDR2: LGHDT, YNNKEL (reference sequence). The CDR3 covers 14 residues. Trimming pared 4 bases from V and 2 bases from J, leaving 12 bases between. The CDR3 DNA reads as TGTGCCAGCAGCCCCTCTAGCGCGGCCTACGAGCAGTACTTC. Amino acid sequence: CASSPSSAAYEQYF.

This clonotype was seen repeatedly, ten times or more. V usage is TRBV6-6 and J usage is TRBJ1-5; 7 bases agree with TRBD1. The CDR3 consists of 16 residues. The V segment lost 0 bases and the J segment 7 bases; nucleotides outside the gene matches: 9. Germline V gene sequence: CDR1 MNHNY, CDR2 SVGAGI (reference sequence). The CDR3 protein is CASSYSKSGGGQPQHF. The CDR3 DNA follows: TGTGCCAGCAGTTACTCGAAGTCAGGGGGAGGGCAGCCCCAGCATTTT.

V and J are TRBV10-3 and TRBJ1-5; tentative D call: TRBD1 (6 bases). V was shortened by 0 bases and J by 4 bases, with 7 bases between the two germline ends. CDR1 ENHRY and CDR2 SYGVKD come from the germline V gene. CDR3 length: 14 amino acids. The CDR3 here is CAISESDSNQPQHF. The CDR3 DNA reads as TGTGCCATCAGTGAGTCGGACAGTAATCAGCCCCAGCATTTT.

This clonotype was counted many times. The chain is built from TRBV6-2 or TRBV6-3 and TRBJ2-3; a possible D gene is TRBD2 (6 bases). V was clipped by 6 bases and J by 3 bases, with 16 bases between them. From germline, CDR1 is MNHEY and CDR2 SVGEGT. This CDR3 comprises 15 residues. CDR3 region: CASSSAGTGTDTQYF. DNA for the CDR3: TGTGCCAGCAGCTCCGCGGGGACTGGGACAGATACGCAGTATTTT.

The V gene is TRBV28, the J gene TRBJ2-7; 9 positions match TRBD1. Germline V CDR1 and CDR2: MDHEN, SYDVKM. This CDR3 spans 15 amino acids. After removal of 6 bases from V and 0 bases from J, the junction contained 6 bases not matched to a gene. Here the CDR3 DNA reads TGTGCCAGCAGCGACGACAGGGGGAGCTCCTACGAGCAGTACTTC. Protein: CASSDDRGSSYEQYF.